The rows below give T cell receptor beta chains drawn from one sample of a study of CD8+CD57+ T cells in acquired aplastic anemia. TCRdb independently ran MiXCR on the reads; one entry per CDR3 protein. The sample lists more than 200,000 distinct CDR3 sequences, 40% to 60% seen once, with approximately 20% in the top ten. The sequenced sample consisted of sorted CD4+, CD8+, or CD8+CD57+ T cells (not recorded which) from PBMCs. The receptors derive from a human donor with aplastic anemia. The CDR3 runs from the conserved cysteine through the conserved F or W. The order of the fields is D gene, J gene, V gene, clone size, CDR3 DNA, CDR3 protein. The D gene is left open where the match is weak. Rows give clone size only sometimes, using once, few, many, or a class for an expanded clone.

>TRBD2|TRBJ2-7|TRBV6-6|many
TGTGCCAGCAGCCTACTAGCGGGGGGCCACCCCGAGCAGTACTTC
CASSLLAGGHPEQYF
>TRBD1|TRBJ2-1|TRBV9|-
TGTGCCAGCAGCCTTACAGGGGACGGGTACAATGAGCAGTTCTTC
CASSLTGDGYNEQFF
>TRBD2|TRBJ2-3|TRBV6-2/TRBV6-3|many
TGTGCCAGCAGTTTCCAGCGGGGGATTGGTACGCAGTATTTT
CASSFQRGIGTQYF
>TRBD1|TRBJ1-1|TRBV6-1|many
TGTGCCAGCAGCCGGGACAGAGACACTGAAGCTTTCTTT
CASSRDRDTEAFF
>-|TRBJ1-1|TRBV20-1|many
TGCAGTGCTAGAGACACAGGTGCTTTCTTT
CSARDTGAFF
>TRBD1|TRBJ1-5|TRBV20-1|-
TGCAGTGCTAGAGGCCAAGACAGGGGGAATCAGCCCCAGCATTTT
CSARGQDRGNQPQHF
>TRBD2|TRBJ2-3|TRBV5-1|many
TGCGCCAGCAAACTAGCGGGGGGCAGCACAGATACGCAGTATTTT
CASKLAGGSTDTQYF
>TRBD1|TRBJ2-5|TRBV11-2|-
TGTGCCAGCAGCCGCCAACAGGGGGCAGATCAGCCCCAGTACTTC
CASSRQQGADQPQYF
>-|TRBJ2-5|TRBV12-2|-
-
CASSVALGAHQETQYF
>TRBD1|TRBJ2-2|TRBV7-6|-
TGTGCCAGCAGCTTAGAGACAGGGTTGGGCACCGGGGAGCTGTTTTTT
CASSLETGLGTGELFF
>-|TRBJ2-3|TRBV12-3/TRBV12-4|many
TGTGCCAGCAGTTTAGAACGAGGGGTGACAGATACGCAGTATTTT
CASSLERGVTDTQYF
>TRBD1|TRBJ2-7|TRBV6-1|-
TGTGCCAGCATCGAACCGGGACAGGCGAACGAGCAGTACTTC
CASIEPGQANEQYF
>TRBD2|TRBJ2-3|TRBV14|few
TGTGCCAGCAGCCAAATACGGGGGGGCCCCGATACGCAGTATTTT
CASSQIRGGPDTQYF
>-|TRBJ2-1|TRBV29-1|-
TGCAGCGTTGAAAGAGGGAACGATGAGCAGTTCTTC
CSVERGNDEQFF
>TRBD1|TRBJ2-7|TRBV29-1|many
TGCAGCGTTGAAGTGGCTCGCCGGGACAGGCCCTACGAGCAGTACTTC
CSVEVARRDRPYEQYF
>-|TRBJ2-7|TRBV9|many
TGTGCCAGCAGCCCCAGACTAGGGAGCGAGCAGTACTTC
CASSPRLGSEQYF
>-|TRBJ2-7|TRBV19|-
TGTGCCACTACACCGTCCGGGACACCCTCGGGAGGGCAGTACTTC
CATTPSGTPSGGQYF
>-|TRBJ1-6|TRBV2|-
TGTGCCAGCAGCGCCGGGGGGGCGAAGGGTTCACCCCTCCACTTT
CASSAGGAKGSPLHF
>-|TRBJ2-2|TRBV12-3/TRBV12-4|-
TGTGCCAGCAGTCAGAGGGGGTCCGGGGAGCTGTTTTTT
CASSQRGSGELFF
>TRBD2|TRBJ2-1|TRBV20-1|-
TGCAGTGCTTTGGGACTAGCGGGAATCAATGAGCAGTTCTTC
CSALGLAGINEQFF
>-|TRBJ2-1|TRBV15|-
TGTGCCACCAGCAGAGAGAGCATTCTGACCTACAATGAGCAGTTCTTC
CATSRESILTYNEQFF
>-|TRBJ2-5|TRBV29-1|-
TGCAGCGTTGGGGTAATAGGGGGAGGCTACGAGACCCAGTACTTC
CSVGVIGGGYETQYF
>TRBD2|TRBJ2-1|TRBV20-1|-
TGCAGTGCGACGGCCACCGAACCTAGCGGGGGGGCCGTAGGTGAGCAGTTCTTC
CSATATEPSGGAVGEQFF
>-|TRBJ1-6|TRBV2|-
TGTGCCAGCAGTAAAGACAGGAATATAAATTCACCCCTCCACTTT
CASSKDRNINSPLHF
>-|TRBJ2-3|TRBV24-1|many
TGTGCCACCAGTTCTAGATCTAGCACAGATACGCAGTATTTT
CATSSRSSTDTQYF
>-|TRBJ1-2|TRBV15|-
TGTGCCACCAGCAGAGATGTTCAGCCTCCTAACTATGGCTACACCTTC
CATSRDVQPPNYGYTF
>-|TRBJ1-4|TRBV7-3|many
TGTGCCAGCCCCGGACTGACTAATGAAAAACTGTTTTTT
CASPGLTNEKLFF
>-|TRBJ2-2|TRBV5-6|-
TGTGCCAGCAGCTTGTTTAGCAGGGACACCGGGGAGCTGTTTTTT
CASSLFSRDTGELFF
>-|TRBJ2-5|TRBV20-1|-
TGCAGTGCTCCCAAGTCAGCGTTTCTGGAGACCCAGTACTTC
CSAPKSAFLETQYF
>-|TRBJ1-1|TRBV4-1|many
TGCGCCTCCCGGTTAGGGACCTACACTGAAGCTTTCTTT
CASRLGTYTEAFF
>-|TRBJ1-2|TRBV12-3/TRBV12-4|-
TGTGCCAGCAGTTCATTCTCTAGAGGCGATGGCTACACCTTC
CASSSFSRGDGYTF
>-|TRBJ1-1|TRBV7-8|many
TGTGCCAGCAGCCCAAGCCAGCTTGAAGCTTTCTTT
CASSPSQLEAFF
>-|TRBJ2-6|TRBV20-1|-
TGCAGTGCCCCGGGACCCAACGGTGGCCTGACTTTC
CSAPGPNGGLTF
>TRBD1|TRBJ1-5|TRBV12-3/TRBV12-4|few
TGTGCCAGCAGTGCCATCGAGGGGGCCGGGAGCAATCAGCCCCAGCATTTT
CASSAIEGAGSNQPQHF
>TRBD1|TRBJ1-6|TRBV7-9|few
TGTGCCAGCAGCTTAGGGGGCAGGGGGCTTAGGAATTCACCCCTCCACTTT
CASSLGGRGLRNSPLHF
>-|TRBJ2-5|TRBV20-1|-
TGCAGTGCTAGAGGAGGGGGGGTCCAAGAGACCCAGTACTTC
CSARGGGVQETQYF